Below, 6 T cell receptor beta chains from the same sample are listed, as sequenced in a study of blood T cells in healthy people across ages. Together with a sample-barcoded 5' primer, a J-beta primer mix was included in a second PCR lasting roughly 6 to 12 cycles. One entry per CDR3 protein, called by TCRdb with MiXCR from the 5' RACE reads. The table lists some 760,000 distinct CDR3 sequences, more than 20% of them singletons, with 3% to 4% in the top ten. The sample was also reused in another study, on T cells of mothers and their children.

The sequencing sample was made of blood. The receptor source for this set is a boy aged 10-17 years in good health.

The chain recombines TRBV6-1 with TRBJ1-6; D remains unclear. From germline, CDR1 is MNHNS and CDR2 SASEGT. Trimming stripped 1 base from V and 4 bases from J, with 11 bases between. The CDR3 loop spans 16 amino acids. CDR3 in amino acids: CASSEGAGPYNSPLHF. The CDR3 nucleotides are TGTGCCAGCAGTGAAGGGGCAGGCCCGTATAATTCACCCCTCCACTTT.

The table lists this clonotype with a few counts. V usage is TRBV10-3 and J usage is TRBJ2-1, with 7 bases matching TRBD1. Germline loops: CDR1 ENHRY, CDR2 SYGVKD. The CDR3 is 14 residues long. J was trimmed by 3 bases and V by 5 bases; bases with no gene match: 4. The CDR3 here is CAISTGAIYNEQFF. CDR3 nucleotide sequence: TGTGCCATCAGTACAGGGGCGATCTACAATGAGCAGTTCTTC.

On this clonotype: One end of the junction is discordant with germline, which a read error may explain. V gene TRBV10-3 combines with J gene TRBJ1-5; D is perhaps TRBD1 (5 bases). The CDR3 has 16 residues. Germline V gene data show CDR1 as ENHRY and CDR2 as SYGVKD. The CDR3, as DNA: TGTGTCATCAGTGAGTCGGGGGACGGCGGTGAATCGCCCCAGCATTTT. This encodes CVISESGDGGESPQHF.

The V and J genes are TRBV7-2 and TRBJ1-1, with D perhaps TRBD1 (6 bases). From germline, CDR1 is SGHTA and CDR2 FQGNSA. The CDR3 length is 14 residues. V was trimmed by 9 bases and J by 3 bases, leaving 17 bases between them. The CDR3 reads CASPAGGGDTEAFF. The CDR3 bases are TGTGCCAGTCCCGCGGGGGGCGGAGACACTGAAGCTTTCTTT.

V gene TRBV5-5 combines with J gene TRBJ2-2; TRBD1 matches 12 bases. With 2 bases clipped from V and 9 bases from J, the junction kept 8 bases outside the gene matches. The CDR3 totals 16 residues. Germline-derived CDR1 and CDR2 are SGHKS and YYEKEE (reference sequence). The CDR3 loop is CASSLSGTGGSRELFF. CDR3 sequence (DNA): TGTGCCAGCAGCTTATCCGGGACAGGGGGCTCCCGGGAGCTGTTTTTT.

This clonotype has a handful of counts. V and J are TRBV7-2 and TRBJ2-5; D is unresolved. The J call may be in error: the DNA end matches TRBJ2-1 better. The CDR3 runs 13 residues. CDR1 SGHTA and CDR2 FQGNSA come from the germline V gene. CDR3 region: CASSLGRDNEQFF. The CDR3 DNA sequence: TGTGCCAGCAGCTTAGGGCGAGACAATGAGCAGTTCTTC.